This T cell receptor (beta chain) was sequenced during a study of spatial heterogeneity in lung cancer. The overall study: Sequence detection consistently recorded a greater number of beta-chain than alpha-chain sequences.

With V trimmed by 2 bases and J by 4 bases, 7 bases remained unmatched. Germline V gives CDR1 SGHRS, CDR2 YFSETQ. The CDR3 totals 17 residues. A unique molecular identifier was attached to every TCR cDNA molecule. One entry per CDR3 protein, called by TCRdb with MiXCR from the 5' RACE reads. The repertoire has more than 65,000 distinct CDR3 sequences, roughly an eighth of them found once; the top ten carry 3.5% to 5.5%. This clonotype was observed a handful of times. Specified time point: sample taken at primary tumor resection. Whole RNA came from tumor, nontumor lung or frozen PBMC and was sequenced without being sorted.

The TCR comes from a male donor with early-stage non-small cell lung cancer. The V call is TRBV5-1, the J call TRBJ2-3, with TRBD2 matching over 13 bases. Specimen: PBMCs, collected at surgery. The CDR3 here is CASSLDRTSGSADTQYF. As DNA, the CDR3 is TGCGCCAGCAGCTTAGACCGGACTAGCGGGAGCGCAGATACGCAGTATTTT.